This T cell receptor (beta chain) is drawn from a study of T cells in tumors after PD-1 blockade. Study information: Prior checkpoint blockade, systemic immunosuppressant use, or anti-cancer therapy within 4 weeks excluded patients. On average, tumor samples gave more than 20,000 TCR templates and about 6,300 unique clonotypes. Some patients also took daily vismodegib 150 mg during anti-PD-1 treatment.

The CDR3 covers 15 residues. Deletions cut 4 bases from V and 2 bases from J, with 16 bases between. Germline CDR1 reads SGHRS; CDR2 reads YFSETQ. TCRdb keeps only in-frame clones here, not all; method: immunoSEQ multiplex PCR. The sample lists 7,000 to 9,500 clones, 65% to 70% seen once, with approximately 8.7% in the top ten. This clone counts as large. Antigen specificity is unknown. Study findings and constraints: Expanded exhausted CD8+ clones after therapy were mostly novel clonotypes.

The chain employs TRBV5-1 and TRBJ2-7; D possibly corresponds to TRBD2 (6 bases). This receptor was taken from a human donor with basal cell carcinoma. Specimen: tumor tissue, collected after anti-PD-1 treatment. CDR3 in amino acids: CASSTTGLAPYEQYF. CDR3 bases: TGCGCCAGCAGCACTACGGGTCTAGCGCCCTACGAGCAGTACTTC.